This is a list of T cell receptor beta chains from one sample in a study of response to subunit inactivated influenza vaccine. TCRdb re-derived calls from the RT-PCR reads in MiXCR, one entry per CDR3 protein. This repertoire shows 800,000 to 1,000,000 distinct CDR3 sequences, about 20% found once; its top ten account for roughly 10%. Sequenced material: PBMCs from blood, taken more than 4 days after vaccination. Receptor source: a man aged 50-60 years who received an inactivated influenza vaccine. Both conserved end residues are part of each CDR3. The D gene is left open where the match is weak. Clone size is stated in some rows and not others, as once, few, many or a class when expanded.

len: 14; j_gene: TRBJ2-1; d_gene: .; v_gene: TRBV4-2; abundance: many; CDR3nt: TGTGCCAGCAGCCAGGACGCTCTTTACAATGAGCAGTTCTTC; CDR3aa: CASSQDALYNEQFF
len: 12; j_gene: TRBJ2-7; d_gene: .; v_gene: TRBV28; abundance: .; CDR3nt: TGTGCCAGCAGTTGGGGCCGGAACGAGCAGTACTTC; CDR3aa: CASSWGRNEQYF
len: 14; j_gene: TRBJ1-2; d_gene: .; v_gene: TRBV5-1; abundance: .; CDR3nt: TGCGCCAGCAGCCCTGGGGGGAACGACTATGGCTACACCTTC; CDR3aa: CASSPGGNDYGYTF
len: 15; j_gene: TRBJ1-5; d_gene: .; v_gene: TRBV20-1; abundance: few; CDR3nt: TGCAGTGTTCAGGTCAGGGTGTTGAGCAATCAGCCCCAGCATTTT; CDR3aa: CSVQVRVLSNQPQHF
len: 15; j_gene: TRBJ2-2; d_gene: TRBD2; v_gene: TRBV12-3/TRBV12-4; abundance: .; CDR3nt: TGTGCCAGCAGTCAAGGGGAGGGAAGCGGCGGGGAGCTGTTTTTT; CDR3aa: CASSQGEGSGGELFF
len: 14; j_gene: TRBJ2-7; d_gene: .; v_gene: TRBV18; abundance: few; CDR3nt: TGTGCCAGCTCGCCCACGTCTGAGCCCTACGAGCAGTACTTC; CDR3aa: CASSPTSEPYEQYF
len: 15; j_gene: TRBJ2-7; d_gene: .; v_gene: TRBV7-9; abundance: few; CDR3nt: TGTGCCAGCAGCTTGGGACTTGAGAGCTCCTACGAGCAGTACTTC; CDR3aa: CASSLGLESSYEQYF
len: 14; j_gene: TRBJ2-3; d_gene: TRBD2; v_gene: TRBV20-1; abundance: once; CDR3nt: TGCAGTGCTAGAATAGCGGGAAGGACAGATACGCAGTATTTT; CDR3aa: CSARIAGRTDTQYF
len: 15; j_gene: TRBJ1-4; d_gene: TRBD1; v_gene: TRBV5-5; abundance: .; CDR3nt: TGTGCCAGCAGCTTCCGGCCAGGGGGTTCTGAAAAACTGTTTTTT; CDR3aa: CASSFRPGGSEKLFF
len: 15; j_gene: TRBJ2-1; d_gene: .; v_gene: TRBV11-1; abundance: .; CDR3nt: TGTGCCAGCAGCTACCTACTAGCAACCTACAATGAGCAGTTCTTC; CDR3aa: CASSYLLATYNEQFF
len: 13; j_gene: TRBJ2-7; d_gene: .; v_gene: TRBV5-1; abundance: few; CDR3nt: TGCGCCACCAGGCACGTGATCTCCTACGAGCAGTACTTC; CDR3aa: CATRHVISYEQYF
len: 14; j_gene: TRBJ2-5; d_gene: .; v_gene: TRBV7-9; abundance: .; CDR3nt: TGTGCCAGCAGCTTCATACAGAACCAAGAGACCCAGTACTTC; CDR3aa: CASSFIQNQETQYF
len: 14; j_gene: TRBJ1-5; d_gene: .; v_gene: TRBV19; abundance: .; CDR3nt: TGTGCCAGTAAAAGGACGGCTAACAATCAGCCCCAGCATTTT; CDR3aa: CASKRTANNQPQHF
len: 15; j_gene: TRBJ2-6; d_gene: .; v_gene: TRBV5-5; abundance: few; CDR3nt: TGTGCCAGCAGCGTCAGGGGGGATGGGGCCAACGTCCTGACTTTC; CDR3aa: CASSVRGDGANVLTF
len: 15; j_gene: TRBJ2-3; d_gene: .; v_gene: TRBV28; abundance: .; CDR3nt: TGTGCCAGCAGTTTATCAGGGGTACGCACAGATACGCAGTATTTT; CDR3aa: CASSLSGVRTDTQYF
len: 15; j_gene: TRBJ2-4; d_gene: TRBD1; v_gene: TRBV20-1; abundance: few; CDR3nt: TGCAGTGCCCTACCGAGCGGGACAGGGAAAAACATTCAGTACTTC; CDR3aa: CSALPSGTGKNIQYF
len: 13; j_gene: TRBJ1-1; d_gene: .; v_gene: TRBV4-1; abundance: once; CDR3nt: TGCGCCAGCAGGCTTGAAGGGCGCACTGAAGCTTTCTTT; CDR3aa: CASRLEGRTEAFF
len: 14; j_gene: TRBJ1-1; d_gene: .; v_gene: TRBV2; abundance: .; CDR3nt: TGTGCCAGCAGAGCAAGGGCCAAGAACACTGAAGCTTTCTTT; CDR3aa: CASRARAKNTEAFF
len: 16; j_gene: TRBJ2-3; d_gene: .; v_gene: TRBV7-2; abundance: few; CDR3nt: TGTGCCAGCAGCAGACCCCCTACTCCTAGCACAGATACGCAGTATTTT; CDR3aa: CASSRPPTPSTDTQYF
len: 14; j_gene: TRBJ1-6; d_gene: .; v_gene: TRBV6-1; abundance: few; CDR3nt: TGTGCCAGCCGCTCAGGGGTAACAAACTCGCCCCTCCACTTT; CDR3aa: CASRSGVTNSPLHF
len: 14; j_gene: TRBJ2-7; d_gene: TRBD1; v_gene: TRBV7-9; abundance: few; CDR3nt: TGTGCCAGCAGCTTAGGTGGGACAGGGAACGAGCAGTACTTC; CDR3aa: CASSLGGTGNEQYF
len: 16; j_gene: TRBJ2-7; d_gene: .; v_gene: TRBV5-1; abundance: .; CDR3nt: TGCGCCAGCAGCCCCCTCGCAAGGGCCCAAAGGGCCGAGCAGTACTTC; CDR3aa: CASSPLARAQRAEQYF
len: 16; j_gene: TRBJ1-4; d_gene: .; v_gene: TRBV20-1; abundance: few; CDR3nt: TGCAGTGCTAGAGATTATTTTGGGGGCGCTAATGAAAAACTGTTTTTT; CDR3aa: CSARDYFGGANEKLFF
len: 16; j_gene: TRBJ2-1; d_gene: .; v_gene: TRBV18; abundance: .; CDR3nt: TGTGCCAGCTCACCACACCATACTAGCTTTTACAATGAGCAGTTCTTC; CDR3aa: CASSPHHTSFYNEQFF
len: 13; j_gene: TRBJ2-7; d_gene: .; v_gene: TRBV20-1; abundance: few; CDR3nt: TGCAGTGCTCCCCCAGGGAGGACCTACGAGCAGTACTTC; CDR3aa: CSAPPGRTYEQYF
len: 14; j_gene: TRBJ2-7; d_gene: .; v_gene: TRBV18; abundance: few; CDR3nt: TGTGCCAGCTCACCAAAGTCAGGCTCCTACGAGCAGTACTTC; CDR3aa: CASSPKSGSYEQYF
len: 15; j_gene: TRBJ2-7; d_gene: TRBD1; v_gene: TRBV5-1; abundance: .; CDR3nt: TGCGCCAGCACCACGGGGGCAGGGGGCAACTACGAGCAGTACTTC; CDR3aa: CASTTGAGGNYEQYF
len: 14; j_gene: TRBJ2-6; d_gene: .; v_gene: TRBV25-1; abundance: .; CDR3nt: TGTGCCAGCAGTGAAGGGTCAGGGGCCAACGTCCTGACTTTC; CDR3aa: CASSEGSGANVLTF
len: 13; j_gene: TRBJ1-1; d_gene: .; v_gene: TRBV23-1; abundance: .; CDR3nt: TGCGCCAGCGGAACAGGCGTCCACACTGAAGCTTTCTTT; CDR3aa: CASGTGVHTEAFF
len: 12; j_gene: TRBJ2-1; d_gene: .; v_gene: TRBV12-3/TRBV12-4; abundance: few; CDR3nt: TGTGCCAGCACTAGGGAGGCCTTCGGGCAGTTCTTC; CDR3aa: CASTREAFGQFF
len: 16; j_gene: TRBJ2-1; d_gene: .; v_gene: TRBV6-2/TRBV6-3; abundance: few; CDR3nt: TGTGCCAGCAGTTACTCTTGGCTAGACTCCTACAATGAGCAGTTCTTC; CDR3aa: CASSYSWLDSYNEQFF
len: 15; j_gene: TRBJ2-2; d_gene: TRBD1; v_gene: TRBV20-1; abundance: .; CDR3nt: TGCAGTGCTAGACTGGGGACAGGGGGCACCGGGGAGCTGTTTTTT; CDR3aa: CSARLGTGGTGELFF
len: 15; j_gene: TRBJ2-1; d_gene: TRBD2; v_gene: TRBV30; abundance: few; CDR3nt: TGTGCCTGGAGTTCCGGGACTAGCTCCTACAATGAGCAGTTCTTC; CDR3aa: CAWSSGTSSYNEQFF
len: 16; j_gene: TRBJ2-1; d_gene: TRBD2; v_gene: TRBV20-1; abundance: .; CDR3nt: TGCAGTGCGCGAACCCCGTGGGCGGGAGGTTTAGATGAGCAGTTCTTC; CDR3aa: CSARTPWAGGLDEQFF
len: 13; j_gene: TRBJ1-6; d_gene: .; v_gene: TRBV3-1; abundance: few; CDR3nt: TGTGCCAGCAGGTCGGGGCGGAGATCACCCCTCCACTTT; CDR3aa: CASRSGRRSPLHF
len: 16; j_gene: TRBJ2-6; d_gene: .; v_gene: TRBV12-3/TRBV12-4; abundance: .; CDR3nt: TGTGCCAGCAGTTTAGCTAGGGTAGCTGGGGCCAACGTCCTGACTTTC; CDR3aa: CASSLARVAGANVLTF
len: 14; j_gene: TRBJ2-1; d_gene: .; v_gene: TRBV18; abundance: .; CDR3nt: TGTGCCAGCTCACGCCGGGACGGACACAATGAGCAGTTCTTC; CDR3aa: CASSRRDGHNEQFF
len: 16; j_gene: TRBJ2-1; d_gene: TRBD2; v_gene: TRBV30; abundance: .; CDR3nt: TGTGCCTGGAGTGTCACCGGGACTAGCGGGAGGAATGAGCAGTTCTTC; CDR3aa: CAWSVTGTSGRNEQFF
len: 15; j_gene: TRBJ2-2; d_gene: TRBD1; v_gene: TRBV6-1; abundance: many; CDR3nt: TGTGCCAGCAGTACCGGGACAGGTCACACCGGGGAGCTGTTTTTT; CDR3aa: CASSTGTGHTGELFF
len: 14; j_gene: TRBJ1-1; d_gene: .; v_gene: TRBV18; abundance: few; CDR3nt: TGTGCCAGCTCACCAAAGTTAGAGAACACTGAAGCTTTCTTT; CDR3aa: CASSPKLENTEAFF
len: 16; j_gene: TRBJ2-1; d_gene: TRBD2; v_gene: TRBV28; abundance: .; CDR3nt: TGTGCCAGCAGTCCAGGGGTAGCGGGGCCCTACAATGAGCAGTTCTTC; CDR3aa: CASSPGVAGPYNEQFF
len: 15; j_gene: TRBJ2-2; d_gene: TRBD2; v_gene: TRBV27; abundance: few; CDR3nt: TGTGCCAGCAGTCAGGGACTAGGCACGGTCGGGGAGCTGTTTTTT; CDR3aa: CASSQGLGTVGELFF
len: 13; j_gene: TRBJ2-7; d_gene: TRBD1; v_gene: TRBV12-3/TRBV12-4; abundance: .; CDR3nt: TGTGCCAGCACCTCTTTACAGGGGACCGAGCAGTACTTC; CDR3aa: CASTSLQGTEQYF
len: 17; j_gene: TRBJ2-5; d_gene: TRBD1; v_gene: TRBV5-1; abundance: few; CDR3nt: TGCGCCAGCAGCTTGGGAAAATGGACAGGGAGTGATGAGACCCAGTACTTC; CDR3aa: CASSLGKWTGSDETQYF
len: 16; j_gene: TRBJ2-1; d_gene: .; v_gene: TRBV12-3/TRBV12-4; abundance: .; CDR3nt: TGTGCCAGCAGCCGAGGCCTAGTCGGGAGTGCTGGTGAGCAGTTCTTC; CDR3aa: CASSRGLVGSAGEQFF
len: 16; j_gene: TRBJ2-1; d_gene: TRBD2; v_gene: TRBV5-1; abundance: .; CDR3nt: TGCGCCAGCAGCTTGGGTGTTAGCGGGGGGTACAATGAGCAGTTCTTC; CDR3aa: CASSLGVSGGYNEQFF